This entry lists 2 T cell receptor beta chains sequenced from one sample in a study of blood T cell repertoires in COVID-19. This table comes from immunoSEQ multiplex PCR, and its TCRdb copy is limited to in-frame clones, with some not included. In the table there are about 14,000 clones, under 90% of which are singletons. The material sequenced was peripheral blood. These receptor sequences come from a woman aged 60 to 75 with acute or convalescent COVID-19.

The chain has TRBV21-1 and TRBJ2-2; no check of the table's D call, TRBD2, against the DNA was made. TRBV21-1 is recorded as a pseudogene. The CDR3 runs to 15 residues. DNA for the CDR3: TGTGCCAGCAGCAAATCAACGGGAGGCGCCGGGGAGCTGTTTTTT. Translating it yields CASSKSTGGAGELFF.

This clone was seen only a few times. The rearrangement joins TRBV2 to TRBJ2-3; TRBD1 matches at 9 bases. The CDR3 loop spans 12 amino acids. The germline V gene has CDR1 SNHLY and CDR2 FYNNEI. V was clipped by 4 bases and J by 15 bases; unmatched bases: 8. The CDR3 sequence is CASSVGDRALYF. The CDR3 nucleotides read TGTGCCAGCAGTGTAGGGGACAGGGCCCTCTATTTT.